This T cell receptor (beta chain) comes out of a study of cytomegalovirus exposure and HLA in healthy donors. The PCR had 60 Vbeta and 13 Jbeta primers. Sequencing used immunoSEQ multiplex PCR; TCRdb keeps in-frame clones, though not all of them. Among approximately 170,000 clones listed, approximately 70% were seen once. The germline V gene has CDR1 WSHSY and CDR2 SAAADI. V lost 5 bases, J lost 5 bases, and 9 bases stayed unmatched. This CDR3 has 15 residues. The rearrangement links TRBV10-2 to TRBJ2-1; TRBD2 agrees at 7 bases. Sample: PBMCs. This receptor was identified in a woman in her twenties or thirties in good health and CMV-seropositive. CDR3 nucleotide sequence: TGCGCCAGCAGTACGGCTAGCGGAGGGAACAATGAGCAGTTCTTC. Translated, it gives CASSTASGGNNEQFF.